These 24 T cell receptor beta chains came from one sample sequenced in a study of vaccination and CD4 T cells after COVID-19. Time point given: late sampling 161 to 241 days after vaccination in a few convalescent patients. Treatment of the sample: roughly 11-day PBMC culture with coronavirus spike peptide pools or control peptides (ViraFEST assay). These TCRs are of unknown antigen specificity. The Oncomine TCR Beta short-read assay was what sequenced the DNA obtained from cultured CD4+ T cells. TCRdb fed the PCR reads into MiXCR, producing one record per CDR3 protein. The table shows about 21,000 distinct CDR3 sequences, with around 42% occurring only once. The sequenced sample was CD4+ T cells from blood, cultured in vitro, obtained about 7 months after SARS-CoV-2 vaccination. The origin of the receptors is a human donor who had recovered from COVID-19.

This chain links TRBV5-6 with TRBJ2-5; D perhaps matches TRBD1 (6 bases). The ends were cut back, 6 bases at V and 4 bases at J, with 16 bases in the middle. The CDR3 is 14 amino acids. Germline V gene sequence: CDR1 SGHDT, CDR2 YYEEEE. Here the CDR3 DNA reads TGTGCCAGCACCCTAGGGACAAAGGGAGAGACCCAGTACTTC. Residues: CASTLGTKGETQYF.

This sequence joins TRBV20-1 and TRBJ1-5, with D perhaps matching TRBD1 (5 bases). Germline V gene data show CDR1 as DFQATT and CDR2 as SNEGSKA (reference sequence). V was trimmed by 3 bases and J by 2 bases, leaving 14 bases between them. The CDR3 is 15 amino acids. CDR3 residues: CSASQWGEGNQPQHF. DNA of the CDR3: TGCAGTGCTAGTCAGTGGGGGGAGGGCAATCAGCCCCAGCATTTT.

The J gene is TRBJ1-1, the V gene TRBV4-3, with D unclear. The length of the CDR3 is 15 residues. The ends were cut back, 0 bases at V and 7 bases at J, with 15 bases in the middle. CDR1 is LGHNA, CDR2 YSLEER, per germline. The CDR3 region has the DNA TGCGCCAGCAGCCAAGAATTGGGAATCCGGGATGAAGCTTTCTTT. Translated: CASSQELGIRDEAFF.

This clonotype appeared a few times. This chain uses TRBV28 with TRBJ2-7; TRBD1 matches 9 bases. The CDR3 length is 19 residues. Unmatched junction bases numbered 19, after V lost 5 bases and J lost 2 bases. Germline lookup yields CDR1 MDHEN and CDR2 SYDVKM. The DNA for the CDR3 is TGTGCCAGCAGTCCGACAGGGGGGATGTTTAGGACTAGACCCTACGAGCAGTACTTC. It yields the protein CASSPTGGMFRTRPYEQYF.

This chain joins TRBV10-3 and TRBJ1-2; perhaps TRBD1 as D (6 bases). The germline V and J ends were trimmed by 3 bases and 1 base, with 9 bases remaining between them. This CDR3 has 14 residues. CDR1 is ENHRY and CDR2 is SYGVKD in the germline V gene. The CDR3 here is CAISERQDNYGYTF. CDR3 in DNA: TGTGCCATCAGTGAACGACAGGATAACTATGGCTACACCTTC.

This clonotype has only a few counts. The rearrangement uses TRBV28 and TRBJ2-5; 7 bases are shared with TRBD2. The CDR3 loop spans 15 amino acids. Germline V lookup: CDR1 MDHEN, CDR2 SYDVKM. Trimming took 8 bases from V and 0 from J; bases not matched to a gene: 9. This CDR3 reads CASGLAGPYQETQYF. CDR3 DNA: TGTGCCAGCGGGTTAGCGGGCCCGTACCAAGAGACCCAGTACTTC. Combining the CDR3 with reference TRBV28 and TRBJ2-5 gives the whole variable domain DVKVTQSSRYLVKRTGEKVFLECVQDMDHENMFWYRQDPGLGLRLIYFSYDVKMKEKGDIPEGYSVSREKKERFSLILESASTNQTSMYLCASGLAGPYQETQYFGPGTRLLVL.

This chain links TRBV19 with TRBJ2-5, with D hard to call. Trimming stripped 4 bases from V and 5 bases from J, with 11 bases between. The CDR3 has 13 amino acids. Germline CDR1 is LNHDA and CDR2 is SQIVND (reference sequence). In DNA, the CDR3 is TGTGCCAGTAGTACCGTTCGAGGCGAGACCCAGTACTTC. Translation: CASSTVRGETQYF.

The rearrangement uses TRBV27 and TRBJ2-7; 8 positions match TRBD1. CDR1 is MNHEY, CDR2 SMNVEV, per germline (reference sequence). Trimming cost V 6 bases and J 2 bases; bases outside gene matches: 9. This CDR3 comprises 15 residues. CDR3 amino acids: CASRKALTGAYEQYF. CDR3 nucleotides: TGTGCCAGCAGGAAAGCTCTGACAGGGGCCTACGAGCAGTACTTC.

There are a few counts of this clonotype. The chain couples TRBV20-1 to TRBJ2-3; D is perhaps TRBD1 or TRBD2 (5 bases each). V lost 1 base and J 2 bases, leaving 7 bases between the germline ends. In germline, CDR1 is DFQATT, CDR2 SNEGSKA (reference sequence). The CDR3 contains 13 residues. CDR3 DNA sequence: TGCAGTGCTAGAGGAGGGGTCACAGATACGCAGTATTTT. This encodes CSARGGVTDTQYF.

As DNA, the CDR3 is TGCAGCGTTGAGGTCGATTTTAGCGGCTACGAGCAGTACTTC. Translation gives CSVEVDFSGYEQYF. The rearrangement joins TRBV29-1 to TRBJ2-7, with D maybe TRBD2 (6 bases). V was shortened by 3 bases and J by 3 bases, with 15 bases between the two germline ends. CDR1 and CDR2 (germline): SQVTM, ANQGSEA. The CDR3 is 14 amino acids.

CDR3 in DNA: TGTGCCAGCAGCCAGGGAGGCCAAGAGACCCAGTACTTC. Protein sequence: CASSQGGQETQYF. The chain is built from TRBV6-1 and TRBJ2-5; D is possibly TRBD2 (6 bases). Germline CDR1 and CDR2: MNHNS and SASEGT. The CDR3 totals 13 residues. The germline V and J ends were trimmed by 6 bases and 1 base, with 9 bases remaining between them.

The CDR3 protein is CASSRYGGYEQYF. CDR3 coding DNA: TGTGCCAGCAGTCGATACGGGGGTTACGAGCAGTACTTC. The gene calls are TRBV2 and TRBJ2-7; possible D gene TRBD2, 6 bases. Germline V gene data show CDR1 as SNHLY and CDR2 as FYNNEI. The CDR3 runs 13 residues. Trimming took 5 bases from V and 4 from J, leaving 12 bases between them.

The genes are TRBV4-1 and TRBJ2-7; the D call may be TRBD1 or TRBD2 (5 bases each). This CDR3 has 17 residues. V gave up 2 bases and J gave up 2 bases, with 19 bases separating them. Germline CDR1 is MGHRA and CDR2 is YSYEKL. The CDR3, as DNA: TGCGCCAGCAGCCAATATGGGAGCGCCGGGACGGCCTACGAGCAGTACTTC. Translated, it gives CASSQYGSAGTAYEQYF.

This clonotype appeared a few times. V gene TRBV7-9 combines with J gene TRBJ2-7, with D hard to call. The CDR3 is 11 residues long. The V gene's germline CDR1 is SEHNR and CDR2 FQNEAQ (reference sequence). V dropped 0 bases and J dropped 7 bases, with 4 bases sitting between them. The CDR3 spells CASSLADEQYF. In DNA, the CDR3 is TGTGCCAGCAGCTTAGCGGATGAGCAGTACTTC.

This clonotype showed up just a few times. V usage is TRBV27 and J usage is TRBJ2-7, with a possible D match to TRBD1 (6 bases). V lost 2 bases and J lost 0, with 11 bases in between. CDR3 length: 15 amino acids. Germline V CDR1 and CDR2: MNHEY, SMNVEV (reference sequence). This chain's CDR3 is CASSLGQKSSYEQYF. CDR3 nucleotides: TGTGCCAGCAGTTTAGGACAGAAGAGCTCCTACGAGCAGTACTTC.

In its sample, this clonotype was seen a few times. The chain is built from TRBV20-1 and TRBJ2-1; no clear D gene. V shed 7 bases and J shed 0 bases, with 4 bases lying between them. The CDR3 covers 11 residues. Germline CDR1 reads DFQATT; CDR2 reads SNEGSKA (reference sequence). CDR3 coding DNA: TGCAGTGTAAGCTCCTACAATGAGCAGTTCTTC. Translating it yields CSVSSYNEQFF.

CDR3 loop: CASSLVPSGSYNEQYF. The CDR3 bases are TGTGCCAGCAGCTTAGTGCCTAGCGGTTCCTACAATGAGCAGTACTTC. The rearrangement joins TRBV7-2 to TRBJ2-7, with 7 bases lining up with TRBD2. The CDR3 runs to 16 residues. V lost 1 base to trimming and J lost 7 bases; unmatched junction nucleotides: 13. The V gene's germline CDR1 is SGHTA and CDR2 FQGNSA.

The chain carries TRBV10-3 and TRBJ1-2, with TRBD1 identical over 10 bases. V trimming: 2 bases; J trimming: 5 bases; junction bases outside the gene matches: 2. This CDR3 is built from 14 residues. Germline V gives CDR1 ENHRY, CDR2 SYGVKD. CDR3 protein: CAISERGQGYGYTF. The CDR3 nucleotides are TGTGCCATCAGTGAGAGGGGACAGGGGTATGGCTACACCTTC.

This clonotype was seen once. V and J are TRBV6-1 and TRBJ2-7, with 12 bases lining up with TRBD2. Germline loops: CDR1 MNHNS, CDR2 SASEGT. V was clipped by 8 bases and J by 6 bases; unmatched bases: 2. CDR3 size: 12 residues. The CDR3 is CASPGLAGEQYF. As DNA, the CDR3 is TGTGCCAGCCCGGGACTAGCGGGCGAGCAGTACTTC.

This clonotype was recorded a few times. This chain links TRBV7-3 with TRBJ2-5, with D possibly matching TRBD1 (6 bases). V was clipped by 5 bases and J by 6 bases, with 13 bases between them. Germline V gene lookup returns CDR1 SGHTA and CDR2 FQGTGA. CDR3 length equals 13 residues. The CDR3 DNA sequence: TGTGCCAGCAGCATCAACAGGGAGAAGACCCAGTACTTC. Amino acids: CASSINREKTQYF. The full variable domain, its missing parts supplied by reference TRBV7-3 and TRBJ2-5, is GAGVSQTPSNKVTEKGKYVELRCDPISGHTALYWYRQSLGQGPEFLIYFQGTGAADDSGLPNDRFFAVRPEGSVSTLKIQRTERGDSAVYLCASSINREKTQYFGPGTRLLVL.

The chain couples TRBV7-6 to TRBJ1-5; 8 bases are shared with TRBD1. The CDR3 sequence is 17 residues long. Germline V gives CDR1 SGHVS, CDR2 FNYEAQ. V lost 5 bases, J lost 0 bases, and 9 bases stayed unmatched. The CDR3 here is CASSRRDRWNSNQPQHF. The CDR3 DNA sequence: TGTGCCAGCAGCCGTCGGGACAGGTGGAATAGCAATCAGCCCCAGCATTTT.

This sequence joins TRBV28 and TRBJ2-7, with 9 bases matching TRBD2. Germline V gives CDR1 MDHEN, CDR2 SYDVKM. The CDR3 spans 13 residues. The V gene end was trimmed by 8 bases and the J gene end by 4 bases; junction bases not matched to a gene: 6. The CDR3 here is CASYSGRRYEQYF. CDR3 sequence (DNA): TGTGCCAGCTATAGCGGGAGAAGGTACGAGCAGTACTTC.

This clonotype was found a few times. This chain connects TRBV6-1 to TRBJ2-2, with D hard to call. Trimming removed 7 bases from V and 4 bases from J, with 16 bases in between. CDR1 and CDR2 (germline): MNHNS, SASEGT. The CDR3 length is 15 residues. CDR3 protein: CASKVEAQATGELFF. The CDR3 DNA reads TGTGCCAGCAAAGTTGAGGCCCAGGCCACCGGGGAGCTGTTTTTT.

The chain employs TRBV12-3 or TRBV12-4 and TRBJ2-7, with TRBD2 identical over 10 bases. Trimming at V came to 4 bases and at J to 0 bases, leaving 3 bases not matched to a gene. The CDR3 consists of 15 residues. The CDR3 protein is CASSSRTSGSYEQYF. DNA of the CDR3: TGTGCCAGCAGTTCCCGGACTAGCGGCTCCTACGAGCAGTACTTC.